Following are 18 T cell receptor beta chains from one sample sequenced in a study of T cell repertoires in cytomegalovirus infection. TCRdb itself ran the reads through MiXCR, one entry per CDR3 protein. The top ten hold 18% of the sample, which has approximately 160,000 distinct CDR3 sequences, about a sixth seen once. Material for sequencing was CD8+ T cells from PBMCs. Source of these receptors: a human donor in good health (CMV status not recorded). Some clones in this sample may be carry-over from other donors' samples.

CDR3 sequence (DNA): TGCAGTGCTAGAGACAGGACCTCTAGCACAGATACGCAGTATTTT. Amino acid sequence: CSARDRTSSTDTQYF. This rearrangement joins TRBV20-1 to TRBJ2-3; no clear D. Trimming removed 0 bases from V and 0 bases from J, with 10 bases in between. Germline CDR1 DFQATT, CDR2 SNEGSKA (reference sequence). This CDR3 is 15 amino acids long.

The chain has TRBV11-2 and TRBJ2-1; D is possibly TRBD2 (5 bases). The V gene's germline CDR1 is SGHAT and CDR2 FQNNGV. The CDR3 length is 16 residues. V was trimmed by 5 bases and J by 6 bases, leaving 20 bases between them. In DNA, the CDR3 is TGTGCCAGCAGCCCCCCCGGGATCCGAACATTCAATGAGCAGTTCTTC. This translates into CASSPPGIRTFNEQFF.

CDR3 in amino acids: CASIPHGGLAVNNEQFF. CDR3 DNA: TGTGCCAGCATCCCGCATGGGGGACTAGCGGTAAACAATGAGCAGTTCTTC. The J gene is TRBJ2-1, the V gene TRBV6-2 or TRBV6-3, with 11 bases aligning to TRBD2. Germline loops: CDR1 MNHEY, CDR2 SVGEGT. This CDR3 has 17 amino acids. J was trimmed by 5 bases and V by 7 bases; bases with no gene match: 13.

This clonotype occurred many times. This rearrangement joins TRBV19 to TRBJ1-1, with 9 bases fitting TRBD1. This CDR3 is built from 13 residues. V dropped 3 bases and J dropped 7; count of bases not matched to a gene: 3. The germline V gene encodes CDR1 LNHDA and CDR2 SQIVND (reference sequence). This chain's CDR3 is CASSIRTGVEAFF. For the CDR3, the DNA is TGTGCCAGTAGTATCCGGACAGGGGTTGAAGCTTTCTTT.

This chain connects TRBV20-1 to TRBJ2-7; 9 bases are shared with TRBD2. With V trimmed by 6 bases and J by 0 bases, 3 bases remained unmatched. Germline V lookup: CDR1 DFQATT, CDR2 SNEGSKA (reference sequence). The CDR3 length is 13 residues. CDR3 sequence reads: CSAVAGDSYEQYF. CDR3 nucleotides: TGCAGTGCCGTAGCGGGAGACTCCTACGAGCAGTACTTC.

This rearrangement joins TRBV7-2 to TRBJ2-7; D unclear. The CDR3 loop spans 12 amino acids. Germline CDR1 SGHTA, CDR2 FQGNSA. V lost 2 bases to trimming and J lost 4 bases, with 6 bases between them. This CDR3 reads CASSLSLYEQYF. The CDR3 DNA follows: TGTGCCAGCAGCTTAAGCTTGTACGAGCAGTACTTC.

In DNA form, the CDR3 reads TGTGCCAGCAGCTTAGATGGGGGTGTCGTGAGGAGGGGCACAGATACGCAGTATTTT. Protein: CASSLDGGVVRRGTDTQYF. This sequence joins TRBV7-9 and TRBJ2-3; the D gene is possibly TRBD2 (6 bases). Trimming cost V 1 base and J 1 base, with 21 bases left between them. This CDR3 spans 19 amino acids. Germline V gene data show CDR1 as SEHNR and CDR2 as FQNEAQ (reference sequence).

This sequence joins TRBV7-6 and TRBJ2-1; D not resolved. CDR3 length: 12 amino acids. Trimming left V 4 bases short and J 10 bases short, with 11 bases between. The germline gives CDR1 SGHVS, CDR2 FNYEAQ. The CDR3 spells CASSSGSSEQFF. CDR3 nucleotides: TGTGCCAGCAGCTCAGGCTCGTCCGAGCAGTTCTTC.

This rearrangement joins TRBV11-2 to TRBJ2-3, with 10 positions matching TRBD2. With V trimmed by 5 bases and J by 3 bases, 5 bases remained unmatched. The germline gives CDR1 SGHAT, CDR2 FQNNGV. This CDR3 is 15 amino acids long. The CDR3 here is CASSPSGSRTDTQYF. DNA of the CDR3: TGTGCCAGCAGCCCTAGCGGGAGTCGGACAGATACGCAGTATTTT. Full variable domain (missing parts from reference TRBV11-2 and TRBJ2-3): EAGVAQSPRYKIIEKRQSVAFWCNPISGHATLYWYQQILGQGPKLLIQFQNNGVVDDSQLPKDRFSAERLKGVDSTLKIQPAKLEDSAVYLCASSPSGSRTDTQYFGPGTRLTVL.

Here the CDR3 DNA reads TGTGCCAGCCGCGATGGAAACACCATATATTTT. Protein: CASRDGNTIYF. The chain recombines TRBV19 with TRBJ1-3; D gene uncertain. This CDR3 is built from 11 residues. The germline CDR1 and CDR2 sequences are LNHDA and SQIVND (reference sequence). V lost 9 bases to trimming and J lost 3 bases, with 6 bases between them. Full variable domain (outside the CDR3, taken from reference TRBV19 and TRBJ1-3): DGGITQSPKYLFRKEGQNVTLSCEQNLNHDAMYWYRQDPGQGLRLIYYSQIVNDFQKGDIAEGYSVSREKKESFPLTVTSAQKNPTAFYLCASRDGNTIYFGEGSWLTVV.

This clonotype came up a few times. The chain is built from TRBV7-2 and TRBJ2-7; TRBD1 agrees at 9 bases. This CDR3 has 16 amino acids. The ends lost 3 bases at V and 2 bases at J; junction bases unmatched: 8. Germline CDR1 is SGHTA and CDR2 is FQGNSA. The CDR3 region has the DNA TGTGCCAGCAGCTTTAAAGGACAGGGGACAACCTACGAGCAGTACTTC. This sequence encodes CASSFKGQGTTYEQYF.

The chain's CDR3 is CASSPGNSEQFF. Written as DNA, the CDR3 is TGTGCCAGCAGTCCCGGGAATTCTGAGCAGTTCTTC. The chain employs TRBV6-5 and TRBJ2-1, with D possibly TRBD2 on 5 matching bases. The germline V and J ends were trimmed by 5 bases and 9 bases, with 11 bases remaining between them. Germline CDR1 MNHEY, CDR2 SVGAGI. The CDR3 is 12 residues long.

At least ten counts were recorded for this clonotype. The chain recombines TRBV7-2 with TRBJ2-7; D might be TRBD1 (5 bases). The CDR3 contains 14 residues. Germline V gene lookup returns CDR1 SGHTA and CDR2 FQGNSA. V gave up 1 base and J gave up 3 bases, with 10 bases separating them. As DNA, the CDR3 is TGTGCCAGCAGCTTAGAGGGGTCTAACTACGAGCAGTACTTC. Translating it yields CASSLEGSNYEQYF.

To note about this clonotype: At one end the junction does not follow the germline gene, possibly because of a read error. The gene calls are TRBV5-1 and TRBJ1-5; no clear D. Germline-derived CDR1 and CDR2 are SGHRS and YFSETQ. The CDR3 is made up of 13 amino acids. CDR3 nucleotides: TGCGCCAGCAGTTTGGAACCCAATCAGCCCCAGCATTTT. Translated, it gives CASSLEPNQPQHF.

In this sample, this clonotype turned up many times. The CDR3 is CASSPGGGYNEQFF. The CDR3 nucleotides are TGTGCCAGCAGCCCCGGGGGGGGATACAATGAGCAGTTCTTC. This chain uses TRBV7-2 with TRBJ2-1; 8 nucleotides line up with TRBD2. With 5 bases clipped from V and 4 bases from J, the junction kept 4 bases outside the gene matches. CDR1 is SGHTA and CDR2 is FQGNSA in the germline V gene. The CDR3 has 14 residues.

This clonotype occurred a few times. The J gene is TRBJ1-1, the V gene TRBV20-1; D is unclear. The V gene lost 8 bases and the J gene lost 0 bases, with 7 bases spanning the gap. The germline V gene encodes CDR1 DFQATT and CDR2 SNEGSKA (reference sequence). The CDR3 spans 11 residues. The CDR3 bases are TGCAGTCCGTTACTGAACACTGAAGCTTTCTTT. Its protein product is CSPLLNTEAFF.

This clonotype appeared a few times. The chain couples TRBV9 to TRBJ2-1; unclear D gene. V lost 0 bases and J lost 7, with 5 bases in between. The CDR3 has 12 residues. The germline V gene has CDR1 SGDLS and CDR2 YYNGEE. CDR3 loop: CASSVEWNEQFF. In DNA, the CDR3 is TGTGCCAGCAGCGTAGAATGGAATGAGCAGTTCTTC.

In its sample, this clonotype was seen a few times. The chain has TRBV11-2 and TRBJ2-1, with TRBD2 matching 13 bases. CDR3 length equals 16 residues. V dropped 5 bases and J dropped 7; count of bases not matched to a gene: 8. Germline V gives CDR1 SGHAT, CDR2 FQNNGV. The CDR3 loop is CASSAFGTSGTNEQFF. CDR3 sequence (DNA): TGTGCCAGCAGCGCATTCGGGACTAGCGGGACGAATGAGCAGTTCTTC.